This T cell receptor beta chain emerged from a study of blood T cell repertoires in COVID-19. Study-level background: Acute and convalescent COVID-19 specimens originated in the United States, Italy and Spain. Sources were T cells, B-cell-depleted T cells, or PBMCs; the material itself was cDNA or gDNA.

Using immunoSEQ multiplex PCR, the repertoire was profiled, and TCRdb retains in-frame clones only, with some absent. The sample lists more than 95,000 clones, roughly nine tenths occurring once. This CDR3 has 20 residues. The V segment lost 0 bases and the J segment 1 base; nucleotides outside the gene matches: 9. Per germline, CDR1 LGHDT and CDR2 YNNKEL (reference sequence). This TCR was recovered from a human donor in a cohort sampled during active COVID-19. The sample consisted of peripheral blood. The chain employs TRBV3-1 (or the pseudogene TRBV3-2) and TRBJ2-2, with 12 nucleotides matching TRBD2. The CDR3, as DNA: TGTGCCAGCAGCCAAGATGTCCTAGCGGGGGGGCCGCGGAACACCGGGGAGCTGTTTTTT. This encodes CASSQDVLAGGPRNTGELFF.